What follows is one T cell receptor beta chain and its context. Its antigen is not known. The V segment lost 5 bases and the J segment 4 bases; nucleotides outside the gene matches: 4. This CDR3 is built from 13 residues. Germline values: CDR1 MNHEY, CDR2 SVGAGI. The entry originates in a study of cytomegalovirus exposure and HLA in healthy donors. Points from the study as a whole: 87-base-pair reads could not separate some V segments, including TRBV6-2 and TRBV6-3. Later analysis demonstrated an association between a missense DCLRE1C variant and TCR beta V- and J-gene trimming. Later on, an analysis showed TCR association rates differing by HLA locus, with DRB1 the most and HLA-C the fewest.

This PCR relied on a set of 60 Vbeta primers and 13 Jbeta primers. Sequencing was performed with immunoSEQ multiplex PCR; in TCRdb, only in-frame clones are kept and a portion is missing. This table holds 170,000 or so clones, roughly 78% found once. The sample taken for sequencing was PBMCs. The V gene is TRBV6-5, the J gene TRBJ2-7; 8 bases line up with TRBD1. The receptor was derived from a boy aged 5-17 years in good health and CMV-seronegative. The DNA for the CDR3 is TGTGCCAGCAGTGGCAGGGGGCTTTACGAGCAGTACTTC. Its translation is CASSGRGLYEQYF.